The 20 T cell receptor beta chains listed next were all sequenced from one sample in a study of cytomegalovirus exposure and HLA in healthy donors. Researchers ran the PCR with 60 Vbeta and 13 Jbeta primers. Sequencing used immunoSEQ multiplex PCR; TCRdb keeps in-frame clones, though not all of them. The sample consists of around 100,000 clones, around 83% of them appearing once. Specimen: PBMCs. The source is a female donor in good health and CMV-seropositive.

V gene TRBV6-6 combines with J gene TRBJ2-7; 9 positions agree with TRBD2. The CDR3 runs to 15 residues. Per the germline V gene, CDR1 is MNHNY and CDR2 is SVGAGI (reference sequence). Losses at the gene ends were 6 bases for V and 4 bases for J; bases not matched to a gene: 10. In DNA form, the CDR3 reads TGTGCCAGCAGAACGACTAGCGGAGCGTCTTACGAGCAGTACTTC. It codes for CASRTTSGASYEQYF.

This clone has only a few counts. The CDR3 reads CASSTRDRKSYEQYF. In DNA form, the CDR3 reads TGTGCCAGCAGCACCCGGGACAGGAAGTCCTACGAGCAGTACTTC. The V and J genes are TRBV5-4 and TRBJ2-7, with 8 bases matching TRBD1. The CDR3 totals 15 residues. The V segment lost 4 bases and the J segment 1 base; nucleotides outside the gene matches: 7. CDR1 and CDR2 from the germline V gene are SGHNT and YYREEE (reference sequence).

CDR3: CASSLGSREETQYF. DNA for the CDR3: TGTGCCAGCAGCTTGGGGAGCAGGGAAGAGACCCAGTACTTC. V and J are TRBV5-6 and TRBJ2-5; D might be TRBD1 (5 bases). Trimming stripped 0 bases from V and 3 bases from J, with 9 bases between. CDR1 is SGHDT, CDR2 YYEEEE, per germline. The CDR3 length is 14 residues.

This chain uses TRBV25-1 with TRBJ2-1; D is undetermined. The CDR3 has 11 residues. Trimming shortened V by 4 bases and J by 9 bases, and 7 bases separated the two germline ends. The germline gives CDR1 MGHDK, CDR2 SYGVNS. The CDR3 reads CASSVAGEQFF. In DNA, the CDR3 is TGTGCCAGCAGTGTCGCCGGTGAGCAGTTCTTC.

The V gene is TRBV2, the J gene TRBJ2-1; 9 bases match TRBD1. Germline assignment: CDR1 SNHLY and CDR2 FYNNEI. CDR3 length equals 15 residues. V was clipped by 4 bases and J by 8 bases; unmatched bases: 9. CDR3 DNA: TGTGCCAGCAGTGCTCCACGGGACAGGGTCGATGAGCAGTTCTTC. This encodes CASSAPRDRVDEQFF. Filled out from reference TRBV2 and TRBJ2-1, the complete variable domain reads EPEVTQTPSHQVTQMGQEVILRCVPISNHLYFYWYRQILGQKVEFLVSFYNNEISEKSEIFDDQFSVERPDGSNFTLKIRSTKLEDSAMYFCASSAPRDRVDEQFFGPGTRLTVL.

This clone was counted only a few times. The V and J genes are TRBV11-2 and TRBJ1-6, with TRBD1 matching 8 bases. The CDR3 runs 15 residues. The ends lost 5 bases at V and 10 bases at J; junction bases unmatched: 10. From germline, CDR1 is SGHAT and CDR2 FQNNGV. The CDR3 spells CASSPRQGIGSPLHF. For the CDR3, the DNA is TGTGCCAGCAGCCCAAGACAGGGGATCGGGTCACCCCTCCACTTT.

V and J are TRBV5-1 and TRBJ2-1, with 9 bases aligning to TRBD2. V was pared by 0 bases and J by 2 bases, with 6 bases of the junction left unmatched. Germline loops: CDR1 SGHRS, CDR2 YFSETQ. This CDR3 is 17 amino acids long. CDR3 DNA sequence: TGCGCCAGCAGCTTGGTCGCGGGGGGGCCCCCCTACAATGAGCAGTTCTTC. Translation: CASSLVAGGPPYNEQFF.

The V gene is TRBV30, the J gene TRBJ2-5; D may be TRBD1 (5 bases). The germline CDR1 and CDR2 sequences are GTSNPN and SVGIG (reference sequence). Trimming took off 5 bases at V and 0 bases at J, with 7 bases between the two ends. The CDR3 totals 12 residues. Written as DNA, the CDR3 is TGTGCCTGGGGACAAAACCAAGAGACCCAGTACTTC. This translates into CAWGQNQETQYF.

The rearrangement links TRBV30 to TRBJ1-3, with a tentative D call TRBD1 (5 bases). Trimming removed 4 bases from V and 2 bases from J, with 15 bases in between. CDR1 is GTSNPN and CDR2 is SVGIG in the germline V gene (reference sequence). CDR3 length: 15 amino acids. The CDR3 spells CAWTLWGKAGNTIYF. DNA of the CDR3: TGTGCCTGGACCTTGTGGGGCAAGGCTGGAAACACCATATATTTT.

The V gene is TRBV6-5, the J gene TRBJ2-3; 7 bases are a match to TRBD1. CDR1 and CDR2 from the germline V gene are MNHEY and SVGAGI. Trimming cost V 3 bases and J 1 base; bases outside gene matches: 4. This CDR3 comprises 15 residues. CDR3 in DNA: TGTGCCAGCAGTTATTCCGGGACAGGCACAGATACGCAGTATTTT. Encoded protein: CASSYSGTGTDTQYF.

CDR3 in amino acids: CASSSDRGSYNEQFF. The CDR3 coding sequence is TGTGCCAGCAGCTCCGACAGGGGTTCCTACAATGAGCAGTTCTTC. The gene calls are TRBV9 and TRBJ2-1, with TRBD1 identical over 8 bases. The CDR3 consists of 15 residues. With 4 bases clipped from V and 1 base from J, the junction kept 4 bases outside the gene matches. Per germline, CDR1 SGDLS and CDR2 YYNGEE.

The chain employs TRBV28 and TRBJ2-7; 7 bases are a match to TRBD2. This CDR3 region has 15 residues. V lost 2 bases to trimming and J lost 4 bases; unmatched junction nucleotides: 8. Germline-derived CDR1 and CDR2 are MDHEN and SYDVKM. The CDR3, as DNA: TGTGCCAGCAGTTTAGAGCGGGGCAGAACTTACGAGCAGTACTTC. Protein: CASSLERGRTYEQYF.

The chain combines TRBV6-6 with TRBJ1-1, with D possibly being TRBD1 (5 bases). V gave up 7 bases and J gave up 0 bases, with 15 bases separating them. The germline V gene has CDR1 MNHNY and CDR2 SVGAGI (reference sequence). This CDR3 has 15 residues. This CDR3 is CASIDAQVVNTEAFF. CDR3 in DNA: TGTGCCAGCATAGACGCACAGGTCGTGAACACTGAAGCTTTCTTT.

The CDR3 is CASSLQRGYGYTF. In DNA form, the CDR3 reads TGTGCCAGCAGTTTGCAGCGAGGCTATGGCTACACCTTC. The chain joins TRBV6-5 to TRBJ1-2; D unresolved. Germline-derived CDR1 and CDR2 are MNHEY and SVGAGI. The V gene lost 4 bases and the J gene lost 4 bases, with 10 bases spanning the gap. The CDR3 totals 13 residues.

The CDR3 DNA is TGTGCCAGCAGTTATTCCAATGACTGGAACTATGGCTACACCTTC. It is translated as CASSYSNDWNYGYTF. The chain combines TRBV6-5 with TRBJ1-2; no firm D call. The CDR3 loop spans 15 amino acids. CDR1 and CDR2 (germline): MNHEY, SVGAGI. V lost 3 bases and J 2 bases, leaving 13 bases between the germline ends.

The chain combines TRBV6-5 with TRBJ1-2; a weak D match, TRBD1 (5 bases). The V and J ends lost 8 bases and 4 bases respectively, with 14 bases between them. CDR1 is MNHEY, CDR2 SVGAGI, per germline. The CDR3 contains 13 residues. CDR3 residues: CASSLGGGYGYTF. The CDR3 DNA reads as TGTGCCAGCTCTTTGGGGGGAGGCTATGGCTACACCTTC.

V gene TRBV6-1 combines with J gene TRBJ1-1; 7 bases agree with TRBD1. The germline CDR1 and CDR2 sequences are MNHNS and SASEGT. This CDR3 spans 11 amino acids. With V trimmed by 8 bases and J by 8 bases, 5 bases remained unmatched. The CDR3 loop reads CASYRGREAFF. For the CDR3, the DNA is TGTGCCAGCTACAGGGGCCGCGAAGCTTTCTTT.

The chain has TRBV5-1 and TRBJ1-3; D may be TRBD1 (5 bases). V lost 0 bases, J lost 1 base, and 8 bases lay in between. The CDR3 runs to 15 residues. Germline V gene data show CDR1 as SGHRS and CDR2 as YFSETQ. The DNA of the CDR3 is TGCGCCAGCAGCTTGGCCGGGGGATCTGGAAACACCATATATTTT. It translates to CASSLAGGSGNTIYF.

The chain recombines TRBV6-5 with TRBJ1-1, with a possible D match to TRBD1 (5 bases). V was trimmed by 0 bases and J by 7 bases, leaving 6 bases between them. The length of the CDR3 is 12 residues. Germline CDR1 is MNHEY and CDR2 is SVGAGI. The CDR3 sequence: CASSYSQGEAFF. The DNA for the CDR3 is TGTGCCAGCAGTTACTCGCAGGGTGAAGCTTTCTTT.

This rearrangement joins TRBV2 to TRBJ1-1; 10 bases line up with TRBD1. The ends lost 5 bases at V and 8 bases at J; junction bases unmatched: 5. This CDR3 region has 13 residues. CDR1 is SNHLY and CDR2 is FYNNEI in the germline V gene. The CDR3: CASSTDRGREAFF. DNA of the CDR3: TGTGCCAGCAGTACAGACAGGGGGCGCGAAGCTTTCTTT. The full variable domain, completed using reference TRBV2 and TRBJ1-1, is EPEVTQTPSHQVTQMGQEVILRCVPISNHLYFYWYRQILGQKVEFLVSFYNNEISEKSEIFDDQFSVERPDGSNFTLKIRSTKLEDSAMYFCASSTDRGREAFFGQGTRLTVV.